The clone carrying this T cell receptor beta chain was observed a few times. A junction end diverges from the germline sequence, so it may reflect a read error. The data are from a study of T cells in Graves' hyperthyroidism and ophthalmopathy. The CDR3 is 13 amino acids. CDR1 SQVTM and CDR2 ANQGSEA come from the germline V gene. The source material, RNA transcripts, was used to amplify TCR beta CDR3 regions. Carried out on the TCR CDR3, a first-round RT-PCR used the HTBI primer set. TCRdb reanalysed the multiplex PCR reads using MiXCR and keeps one entry per CDR3 protein. The data show about 400,000 distinct CDR3 sequences, with 15% to 17% seen just once and 28% held by the top ten.

V and J are TRBV29-1 and TRBJ2-2; 7 bases map to TRBD1. The sample taken for sequencing was blood. This receptor was obtained from a woman between 18 and 29 years old with Graves' hyperthyroidism that later progressed to Graves' ophthalmopathy. CDR3 sequence reads: CSAEAQGTGELLF. Written as DNA, the CDR3 is TGCAGCGCGGAAGCACAGGGGACCGGGGAGCTGCTTTTT.